This TCR beta chain comes out of a study of technical replicates of blood from several donors. The data were produced by immunoSEQ multiplex PCR, yet TCRdb's version contains in-frame clones alone and is incomplete. The sample records about 100,000 clones, approximately 96% being singletons. This TCR derives from a human donor in good health. The sample consisted of T cells isolated from PBMCs.

This CDR3 is CASSLTDRSQPQHF. CDR3 coding DNA: TGTGCCAGCAGTCTAACTGACAGGAGTCAGCCCCAGCATTTT. This chain joins TRBV28 and TRBJ1-5; possible D gene TRBD1, 6 bases. The CDR3 totals 14 residues. V shed 5 bases and J shed 6 bases, with 14 bases lying between them. Germline lookup yields CDR1 MDHEN and CDR2 SYDVKM.